Listed here is a single TCR beta chain. Antigen: not known. This table comes from immunoSEQ multiplex PCR, and its TCRdb copy is limited to in-frame clones, with some not included. The repertoire includes some 90,000 clones, about 93% of them detected once, and 6% sits in the top ten. These data come from a study of graft-versus-host responses after intestinal transplantation. V trimming: 0 bases; J trimming: 4 bases; junction bases outside the gene matches: 3. The V gene's germline CDR1 is SGDLS and CDR2 YYNGEE. The CDR3 spans 16 residues. The TCR sequence derives from a human donor who received an intestinal transplant. Sample: unstimulated CD8+ T cells sorted from spleen or lymph node cells, taken before intestinal transplant. This chain links TRBV9 with TRBJ2-1; 11 bases agree with TRBD2. CDR3: CASSVDLAGGYNEQFF. The CDR3, as DNA: TGTGCCAGCAGCGTAGACCTAGCGGGAGGTTACAATGAGCAGTTCTTC. Using reference TRBV9 and TRBJ2-1 for the parts outside the CDR3, the full variable domain is DSGVTQTPKHLITATGQRVTLRCSPRSGDLSVYWYQQSLDQGLQFLIQYYNGEERAKGNILERFSAQQFPDLHSELNLSSLELGDSALYFCASSVDLAGGYNEQFFGPGTRLTVL.